One sample yielded the 10 T cell receptor beta chains listed below, sequenced in a study of T cell repertoires in cytomegalovirus infection. TCRdb reprocessed the reads via MiXCR and lists one record per CDR3 protein. The top ten clones hold approximately 10% of a sample with a few hundred thousand distinct CDR3 sequences, less than 20% of them seen once. Material for sequencing was PBMCs. These receptors all come from a human donor in good health (CMV status not recorded). Some clones in this sample may be carry-over from other donors' samples.

The chain has TRBV6-1 and TRBJ2-3; either TRBD1 or TRBD2 may fit D (5 bases each). Trimming cost V 5 bases and J 5 bases, with 20 bases left between them. Germline assignment: CDR1 MNHNS and CDR2 SASEGT. The CDR3 covers 16 residues. CDR3 amino acids: CASSYGWGTAQDTQYF. The DNA for the CDR3 is TGTGCCAGCAGTTACGGCTGGGGGACGGCTCAAGATACGCAGTATTTT.

This clonotype was seen more than once but under ten times. CDR3 coding DNA: TGTGCCAGCAGCCCTAGGGGGGGCGGGGGGGACAATGAGCAGTTCTTC. Its translation: CASSPRGGGGDNEQFF. This sequence joins TRBV2 and TRBJ2-1; 9 bases agree with TRBD2. Germline lookup yields CDR1 SNHLY and CDR2 FYNNEI. V dropped 6 bases and J dropped 5; count of bases not matched to a gene: 11. The CDR3 totals 16 residues.

The rearrangement joins TRBV12-5 to TRBJ2-1; TRBD2 matches 8 bases. V shed 7 bases, J shed 7 bases, and the junction held 6 bases outside the gene matches. Germline assignment: CDR1 LGHNT and CDR2 FRNRAP. This CDR3 has 13 amino acids. CDR3 amino acids: CASVLGTRNEQFF. The CDR3 nucleotides are TGTGCTAGTGTACTGGGGACTAGGAATGAGCAGTTCTTC.

The gene calls are TRBV28 and TRBJ2-1; 7 positions agree with TRBD2. V lost 10 bases and J lost 8; bases outside the gene matches: 11. The CDR3 loop spans 13 amino acids. CDR1 is MDHEN, CDR2 SYDVKM, per germline. CDR3 region: CATGRGIRDEQFF. The CDR3, as DNA: TGTGCCACCGGGCGGGGGATCCGGGATGAGCAGTTCTTC.

This clonotype showed up many times. The chain carries TRBV7-2 and TRBJ1-6; D is perhaps TRBD1 (5 bases). This CDR3 contains 16 residues. The V end was cut by 5 bases, the J end by 6 bases, with 17 bases between. Germline V gives CDR1 SGHTA, CDR2 FQGNSA. The CDR3 loop reads CASSLPRGGTNSPLHF. In DNA form, the CDR3 reads TGTGCCAGCAGCCTCCCCCGGGGGGGAACTAATTCACCCCTCCACTTT.

This clonotype was detected ten times or more. The chain has TRBV7-2 and TRBJ1-5, with unresolved D. CDR1 and CDR2 (germline): SGHTA, FQGNSA. The CDR3 length is 15 residues. V was cut by 1 base and J by 4 bases, with 11 bases left in between. The CDR3 bases are TGTGCCAGCAGCTTAGTTGGGCAGGCAAATCAGCCCCAGCATTTT. Translating gives CASSLVGQANQPQHF.

This clonotype was observed a handful of times. V gene TRBV7-9 combines with J gene TRBJ2-5; D unresolved. The CDR3 runs 14 residues. The germline V and J ends were trimmed by 4 bases and 4 bases, with 13 bases remaining between them. Germline V lookup: CDR1 SEHNR, CDR2 FQNEAQ (reference sequence). CDR3 in DNA: TGTGCCAGCAGCTCCCGCCAACGCGTAGAGACCCAGTACTTC. Translation gives CASSSRQRVETQYF.

This clonotype has only a few counts. The chain combines TRBV7-9 with TRBJ1-1; D remains unclear. V was cut by 4 bases and J by 2 bases, with 11 bases left in between. This CDR3 has 14 residues. Germline-derived CDR1 and CDR2 are SEHNR and FQNEAQ (reference sequence). The CDR3 bases are TGTGCCAGCAGCTCTCCTCACCGAAACACTGAAGCTTTCTTT. Amino acid sequence: CASSSPHRNTEAFF.

This clonotype has just a few counts. The J gene is TRBJ1-5, the V gene TRBV19, with 8 bases aligning to TRBD1. The V segment lost 2 bases and the J segment 4 bases; nucleotides outside the gene matches: 4. The CDR3 loop spans 15 amino acids. From germline, CDR1 is LNHDA and CDR2 SQIVND (reference sequence). CDR3 sequence reads: CASSIRRGPNQPQHF. The CDR3 region has the DNA TGTGCCAGTAGTATACGCAGGGGGCCAAATCAGCCCCAGCATTTT.

This clonotype was counted many times. The chain is built from TRBV7-2 and TRBJ2-3; D is unclear. The V gene's germline CDR1 is SGHTA and CDR2 FQGNSA. Trimming left V 5 bases short and J 8 bases short, with 14 bases between. The CDR3 runs 13 residues. This chain's CDR3 is CASSTLQLPTQYF. The DNA of the CDR3 is TGTGCCAGCAGCACCCTACAGCTGCCTACGCAGTATTTT.